The sequence of this T cell receptor beta chain was determined in a study of T cells in Graves' hyperthyroidism and ophthalmopathy. In its sample, this clonotype was seen a few times. CDR1 is SGHTA, CDR2 FQGTGA, per germline. Trimming pared 1 base from V and 5 bases from J, leaving 13 bases between. The CDR3 totals 15 residues. Amplified TCR beta CDR3 regions came from RNA transcripts. The HTBI primer set drove a first-round RT-PCR of the TCR CDR3. TCRdb processed the multiplex PCR reads anew with MiXCR; each CDR3 protein has one entry. Of roughly 740,000 distinct CDR3 sequences detected, over 15% appear once; the ten largest clones hold around 7.7%.

The source material was blood. This chain uses TRBV7-3 with TRBJ2-3; unclear D gene. The clonotype comes from a man younger than 30 with Graves' hyperthyroidism. The CDR3 DNA is TGTGCCAGCAGCTTAATCGCGGCGGTGGGAGATACGCAGTATTTT. Amino acid sequence: CASSLIAAVGDTQYF.